These 32 T cell receptor beta chains were sequenced from one sample in a study of blood T cell repertoires in COVID-19. Produced via immunoSEQ multiplex PCR; TCRdb's table is partial and in-frame only. The data hold about 73,000 clones, with about four fifths observed a single time. The specimen was peripheral blood. Every receptor here comes from a human donor in a cohort sampled during active COVID-19.

The J gene is TRBJ1-6, the V gene TRBV5-6, with a tentative D call TRBD1 (5 bases). V lost 0 bases to trimming and J lost 7 bases, with 14 bases between them. The V gene's germline CDR1 is SGHDT and CDR2 YYEEEE. The CDR3 has 16 residues. The CDR3 sequence is CASSLAQGVGNSPLHF. Written as DNA, the CDR3 is TGTGCCAGCAGCTTGGCTCAGGGTGTAGGGAATTCACCCCTCCACTTT.

The genes are TRBV4-2 and TRBJ1-1; 10 positions match TRBD1. The CDR3 has 15 residues. Trimming removed 4 bases from V and 3 bases from J; junction bases left unmatched: 5. Germline-derived CDR1 and CDR2 are LGHNA and YNFKEQ. CDR3 DNA sequence: TGTGCCAGCAGCCTCGGGACAGGGGATGACACTGAAGCTTTCTTT. Protein product: CASSLGTGDDTEAFF.

The rearrangement uses TRBV27 and TRBJ1-1; TRBD1 might be the D (5 bases). V was cut by 0 bases and J by 5 bases, with 10 bases left in between. CDR1 and CDR2 (germline): MNHEY, SMNVEV (reference sequence). The CDR3 is 14 residues long. Here the CDR3 reads CASSLSWGATEAFF. CDR3 coding DNA: TGTGCCAGCAGTTTATCGTGGGGCGCGACTGAAGCTTTCTTT.

This clone came up once. The chain employs TRBV11-3 and TRBJ2-3, with 12 bases aligning to TRBD2. Trimming at V came to 6 bases and at J to 5 bases, leaving 9 bases not matched to a gene. The CDR3 spans 16 residues. Germline loops: CDR1 SGHNT, CDR2 YENEEA. CDR3 amino acids: CASSFKTSGGLDTQYF. The CDR3, as DNA: TGTGCCAGCAGTTTTAAGACTAGCGGGGGTCTAGATACGCAGTATTTT.

A remark on this clone: Other DNA sequences in the sample encode the same CDR3. The V call is TRBV5-1, the J call TRBJ2-2; D ambiguous. This CDR3 is built from 15 residues. In germline, CDR1 is SGHRS, CDR2 YFSETQ. V lost 1 base to trimming and J lost 0 bases, with 7 bases between them. Here the CDR3 DNA reads TGCGCCAGCAGCTTGAATTCGGCGAACACCGGGGAGCTGTTTTTT. Its protein is CASSLNSANTGELFF.

The sample holds a few counts of this clone. The chain is built from TRBV10-3 and TRBJ1-6, with 9 bases fitting TRBD1. Looked up from germline, CDR1 is ENHRY and CDR2 is SYGVKD. CDR3 size: 14 residues. V gave up 4 bases and J gave up 8 bases; unmatched junction bases: 3. The chain's CDR3 is CAISVDRGDSPLHF. Here the CDR3 DNA reads TGTGCCATCAGTGTGGACAGGGGCGATTCACCCCTCCACTTT.

J is TRBJ2-1 and V is TRBV4-2, with 7 bases matching TRBD2. Germline assignment: CDR1 LGHNA and CDR2 YNFKEQ. The CDR3 consists of 16 residues. V shed 4 bases, J shed 0 bases, and the junction held 6 bases outside the gene matches. The CDR3 DNA is TGTGCCAGCAGCCCCCCTGGCGGGGGCTCCTACAATGAGCAGTTCTTC. It is translated as CASSPPGGGSYNEQFF.

The CDR3 reads CASGWPGTGELFF. As DNA, the CDR3 is TGTGCCAGCGGATGGCCAGGCACCGGGGAGCTGTTTTTT. This chain joins TRBV2 and TRBJ2-2; no clear D. Germline V gene sequence: CDR1 SNHLY, CDR2 FYNNEI. The CDR3 sequence is 13 residues long. With 8 bases removed from V and 4 bases from J, the gap between germline ends came to 11 bases.

V is TRBV28 and J is TRBJ2-7; 7 bases agree with TRBD1. The CDR3 is 16 residues long. V shed 7 bases, J shed 3 bases, and the junction held 15 bases outside the gene matches. Germline V gives CDR1 MDHEN, CDR2 SYDVKM. The DNA for the CDR3 is TGTGCCAGCACCCCGTTCGGGACAGCAATCGTCTACGAGCAGTACTTC. Protein product: CASTPFGTAIVYEQYF.

The chain combines TRBV5-1 with TRBJ2-1, with TRBD1 matching 7 bases. CDR3 length: 16 amino acids. Germline trimming cut 3 bases from V and 4 bases from J; bases unmatched to any gene: 10. Germline CDR1 reads SGHRS; CDR2 reads YFSETQ. CDR3 DNA sequence: TGCGCCAGCAGCTACTCTCTACAGGGGCTATACAATGAGCAGTTCTTC. Translated, it gives CASSYSLQGLYNEQFF.

The rearrangement uses TRBV5-4 and TRBJ2-3; 11 bases line up with TRBD2. The germline gives CDR1 SGHNT, CDR2 YYREEE (reference sequence). The length of the CDR3 is 17 residues. J lost 1 base, V lost 0 bases, and 4 bases had no gene match. CDR3 in amino acids: CASSLGPLAGGTDTQYF. CDR3 nucleotide sequence: TGTGCCAGCAGCTTGGGCCCACTAGCGGGGGGCACAGATACGCAGTATTTT. Full variable domain (rest looked up from reference TRBV5-4 and TRBJ2-3): ETGVTQSPTHLIKTRGQQVTLRCSSQSGHNTVSWYQQALGQGPQFIFQYYREEENGRGNFPPRFSGLQFPNYSSELNVNALELDDSALYLCASSLGPLAGGTDTQYFGPGTRLTVL.

CDR3 bases: TGCGCCAGCAGCCGCACGCCCGGGACAGCGGACTACGAGCAGTACTTC. Translating it yields CASSRTPGTADYEQYF. V gene TRBV4-1 combines with J gene TRBJ2-7, with 7 bases fitting TRBD1. This CDR3 is built from 16 residues. J lost 3 bases, V lost 4 bases, and 12 bases had no gene match. Germline lookup yields CDR1 MGHRA and CDR2 YSYEKL.

This chain joins TRBV5-1 and TRBJ2-3; 7 positions agree with TRBD1. The V gene end was trimmed by 2 bases and the J gene end by 0 bases; junction bases not matched to a gene: 3. The CDR3 contains 15 residues. Per the germline V gene, CDR1 is SGHRS and CDR2 is YFSETQ. CDR3 in DNA: TGCGCCAGCAGCTTCGAGACAGGGAGCACAGATACGCAGTATTTT. It yields the protein CASSFETGSTDTQYF.

The chain combines TRBV9 with TRBJ1-1, with 10 positions matching TRBD1. The CDR3 runs to 15 residues. CDR1 is SGDLS, CDR2 YYNGEE, per germline. The V and J ends lost 3 bases and 2 bases, in that order; junction bases with no gene match: 4. In DNA form, the CDR3 reads TGTGCCAGCAGCGAGGGGACAGGGGTTAACACTGAAGCTTTCTTT. Its protein product is CASSEGTGVNTEAFF. The full variable domain, completed using reference TRBV9 and TRBJ1-1, is DSGVTQTPKHLITATGQRVTLRCSPRSGDLSVYWYQQSLDQGLQFLIQYYNGEERAKGNILERFSAQQFPDLHSELNLSSLELGDSALYFCASSEGTGVNTEAFFGQGTRLTVV.

The chain combines TRBV9 with TRBJ2-7; 11 nucleotides match TRBD1. CDR1 and CDR2 from the germline V gene are SGDLS and YYNGEE. This CDR3 is 15 amino acids long. V was pared by 1 base and J by 2 bases, with 2 bases of the junction left unmatched. The CDR3 region has the DNA TGTGCCAGCAGCGTATTGGGACAGGGGGCCTACGAGCAGTACTTC. Translating gives CASSVLGQGAYEQYF.

This chain links TRBV9 with TRBJ2-7, with 14 bases fitting TRBD2. Germline trimming cut 4 bases from V and 7 bases from J; bases unmatched to any gene: 4. There are 14 residues in the CDR3. Germline V lookup: CDR1 SGDLS, CDR2 YYNGEE. The CDR3 region is CASSKGLAGVEQYF. CDR3 nucleotide sequence: TGTGCCAGCAGCAAGGGACTAGCGGGGGTAGAGCAGTACTTC.

The chain couples TRBV7-3 to TRBJ2-1, with 7 bases lining up with TRBD2. CDR1 SGHTA and CDR2 FQGTGA come from the germline V gene. CDR3 length: 16 amino acids. The ends lost 2 bases at V and 6 bases at J; junction bases unmatched: 10. The CDR3 protein is CASSLDPGLGINEQFF. The CDR3 nucleotides read TGTGCCAGCAGCTTAGATCCAGGACTAGGAATCAATGAGCAGTTCTTC.

The V call is TRBV3-1 (or the pseudogene TRBV3-2), the J call TRBJ1-1; 8 bases are shared with TRBD1. Losses at the gene ends were 4 bases for V and 9 bases for J; bases not matched to a gene: 4. The CDR3 runs 12 residues. Germline-derived CDR1 and CDR2 are LGHDT and YNNKEL (reference sequence). CDR3 loop: CASSPTGEKAFF. The CDR3 coding sequence is TGTGCCAGCAGCCCGACAGGGGAGAAAGCTTTCTTT.

V gene TRBV29-1 combines with J gene TRBJ1-2, with unresolved D. CDR1 SQVTM and CDR2 ANQGSEA come from the germline V gene. V lost 5 bases and J 3 bases, leaving 4 bases between the germline ends. This CDR3 spans 10 amino acids. In nucleotides, the CDR3 is TGCAGCGTTCTTTACTATGGCTACACCTTC. It encodes CSVLYYGYTF.

The chain joins TRBV5-6 to TRBJ1-6, with D maybe TRBD1 (5 bases). Germline V gene data show CDR1 as SGHDT and CDR2 as YYEEEE. CDR3 length: 17 residues. Deletions cut 0 bases from V and 0 bases from J, with 10 bases between. The CDR3 DNA follows: TGTGCCAGCAGCTTGGTTGACAGTAGCTCCTATAATTCACCCCTCCACTTT. It codes for CASSLVDSSSYNSPLHF.

J is TRBJ2-7 and V is TRBV12-3 or TRBV12-4; D might be TRBD1 (5 bases). The CDR3 runs 13 residues. V was shortened by 2 bases and J by 4 bases, with 9 bases between the two germline ends. Here the CDR3 reads CASSLSQGYEQYF. CDR3 coding DNA: TGTGCCAGCAGTTTATCTCAGGGATACGAGCAGTACTTC.

This chain links TRBV16 with TRBJ1-5; 11 bases are a match to TRBD1. CDR1 and CDR2 from the germline V gene are KGHSY and FQNENV. J was trimmed by 6 bases and V by 3 bases; bases with no gene match: 4. This CDR3 spans 15 amino acids. Here the CDR3 DNA reads TGTGCCAGCAGCCACGGACAGGGGGCGCGTCAGCCCCAGCATTTT. It yields the protein CASSHGQGARQPQHF.

The chain combines TRBV13 with TRBJ2-1; D may be TRBD2 (6 bases). Germline loops: CDR1 PRHDT, CDR2 FYEKMQ (reference sequence). The CDR3 runs 16 residues. The V gene lost 4 bases and the J gene lost 3 bases, with 16 bases spanning the gap. The CDR3 reads CASSSYSRGVYNEQFF. CDR3 sequence (DNA): TGTGCCAGCAGCTCGTACTCGCGGGGTGTCTACAATGAGCAGTTCTTC.

This clone was seen a few times. The chain combines TRBV14 with TRBJ1-1, with D maybe TRBD1 (5 bases). CDR3 length: 15 amino acids. The V end lost 4 bases, the J end lost 1 base, and 13 bases lay between the germline ends. From germline, CDR1 is SGHDN and CDR2 FVKESK. Here the CDR3 reads CASSRLGPWNTEAFF. The CDR3 DNA reads TGTGCCAGCAGCCGCCTGGGGCCCTGGAACACTGAAGCTTTCTTT.

The chain links TRBV5-6 to TRBJ2-5, with D possibly matching TRBD1 (6 bases). Germline V gives CDR1 SGHDT, CDR2 YYEEEE. V lost 4 bases, J lost 1 base, and 11 bases lay in between. The CDR3 is 14 amino acids. The CDR3 region has the DNA TGTGCCAGCAGCCTCAGGACAGTCCAAGAGACCCAGTACTTC. It specifies CASSLRTVQETQYF.

This clone occurred a few times. Additional DNA sequences in this sample encode the identical CDR3. The V call is TRBV9, the J call TRBJ2-5; D not resolved. From germline, CDR1 is SGDLS and CDR2 YYNGEE. The CDR3 loop spans 13 amino acids. V lost 2 bases and J 4 bases, leaving 9 bases between the germline ends. CDR3 coding DNA: TGTGCCAGCAGCGTCAGAGGCGGAGAGACCCAGTACTTC. Translation: CASSVRGGETQYF.

V usage is TRBV10-2 and J usage is TRBJ2-7; tentative D call: TRBD1 (6 bases). Trimming pared 6 bases from V and 0 bases from J, leaving 15 bases between. The CDR3 runs to 15 residues. In germline, CDR1 is WSHSY, CDR2 SAAADI. CDR3 DNA sequence: TGCGCCAGCAGAGATGGACAGATAGACTCCTACGAGCAGTACTTC. Amino acids: CASRDGQIDSYEQYF.

This chain uses TRBV7-2 with TRBJ2-7; 9 nucleotides agree with TRBD1. This CDR3 is 15 amino acids long. CDR1 and CDR2 (germline): SGHTA, FQGNSA. V shed 1 base and J 3 bases; nucleotides not matched to a gene: 4. CDR3 sequence (DNA): TGTGCCAGCAGCTTAGGGGGACAGGGATTCTACGAGCAGTACTTC. Translating gives CASSLGGQGFYEQYF.

The chain is built from TRBV10-3 and TRBJ2-7, with D perhaps TRBD2 (5 bases). The CDR3 runs 14 residues. Germline values: CDR1 ENHRY, CDR2 SYGVKD. V lost 0 bases and J 2 bases, leaving 8 bases between the germline ends. CDR3: CAISESGGTYEQYF. In DNA, the CDR3 is TGTGCCATCAGTGAGTCTGGAGGAACCTACGAGCAGTACTTC.

The chain combines TRBV4-2 with TRBJ2-7; weak D call: TRBD1 (5 bases). Germline-derived CDR1 and CDR2 are LGHNA and YNFKEQ. Between the trimmed V and J ends, which lost 0 bases and 2 bases, there was a span of 8 bases. The CDR3 sequence is 14 residues long. The DNA for the CDR3 is TGTGCCAGCAGCCAAGATTCAGGGCCCTACGAGCAGTACTTC. Protein: CASSQDSGPYEQYF.

The gene calls are TRBV9 and TRBJ2-5; D is ambiguous. The CDR3 sequence is 14 residues long. Trimming pared 0 bases from V and 5 bases from J, leaving 11 bases between. Germline CDR1 reads SGDLS; CDR2 reads YYNGEE. CDR3 in DNA: TGTGCCAGCAGCGTAGGCACAGTCCGCGAGACCCAGTACTTC. Protein: CASSVGTVRETQYF.

V and J are TRBV5-1 and TRBJ2-1, with 8 bases lining up with TRBD1. Germline lookup yields CDR1 SGHRS and CDR2 YFSETQ. CDR3 length equals 15 residues. V dropped 4 bases and J dropped 4; count of bases not matched to a gene: 7. The CDR3 region has the DNA TGCGCCAGCAGCCCGGACAGGGTGGGGTACAATGAGCAGTTCTTC. Translation gives CASSPDRVGYNEQFF.